This T cell receptor beta chain stems from a study of technical replicates of blood from a few donors. This clone was counted once. Per germline, CDR1 SGHDN and CDR2 FVKESK. Trimming removed 4 bases from V and 2 bases from J; junction bases left unmatched: 2. There are 13 residues in the CDR3. The data were produced by immunoSEQ multiplex PCR, yet TCRdb's version contains in-frame clones alone and is incomplete. The top ten hold 0.2% to 0.25% of the sample, which has roughly 100,000 clones, approximately 94% seen once. Input material: T cells isolated from PBMCs. This sequence joins TRBV14 and TRBJ2-7; 7 positions agree with TRBD1. This clonotype was sampled from a human donor in good health. CDR3 sequence (DNA): TGTGCCAGCAGCCGACAGGGTCCCTACGAGCAGTACTTC. Translation: CASSRQGPYEQYF.